This T cell receptor beta chain was found in a study of blood T cell repertoires in COVID-19. Clones were read by immunoSEQ multiplex PCR, and TCRdb kept only the in-frame ones, dropping some. Altogether 250,000 or so clones are present, about 87% being singletons, with the ten largest covering about 4%. In assigning cohorts, the study relied on participant-reported clinical history. This TCR came from a woman aged 25 to 39 who had been exposed to COVID-19. Specimen: PBMCs or T cells enriched from blood (not recorded which).

The CDR3 sequence is CASSPGQSSGNTIYF. CDR3 sequence (DNA): TGCGCCAGCAGCCCGGGACAGAGCTCTGGAAACACCATATATTTT. The rearrangement joins TRBV4-1 to TRBJ1-3; 7 positions match TRBD1. V was clipped by 4 bases and J by 0 bases; unmatched bases: 3. The CDR3 is 15 amino acids. Germline assignment: CDR1 MGHRA and CDR2 YSYEKL.